Reported below is one TCR beta chain. Its antigen is currently unknown. This entry is derived from a study of T cells expressing NK-cell markers. Whole-study context: The authors sequenced eight donors, of whom seven were HCMV-seropositive and one was seronegative. Study-wide points: The share of CD8+ T cells held by dominant NKG2C+ clonotypes was roughly 1.0-8% in about six donors. Dominance of the CD3+CD56-NKG2C+ fraction by these clonotypes also held in several donors.

UMIs were included in TCR beta cDNA generated by 5'RACE template switching. TCRdb re-called the 5' RACE reads; one entry per CDR3 protein, DNA not given. The table lists about 400,000 distinct CDR3 sequences. This CDR3 is built from 13 residues. Per the germline V gene, CDR1 is SGHTA and CDR2 is FQGNSA. The chain carries TRBV7-2 and TRBJ2-1; the TRBD1 assignment by TCRdb is unverifiable without DNA. Sequencing used blood T cells: a sorted CD56 or NKG2C T cell subset, CD4+ or CD8+ T cells, or bulk PBMC T cells (not recorded which). This TCR derives from a woman between 45 and 65 years old in good health. This CDR3 reads CASTGDPGGEQFF. Variable domain in full (rest from reference TRBV7-2 and TRBJ2-1): GAGVSQSPSNKVTEKGKDVELRCDPISGHTALYWYRQSLGQGLEFLIYFQGNSAPDKSGLPSDRFSAERTGGSVSTLTIQRTQQEDSAVYLCASTGDPGGEQFFGPGTRLTVL.